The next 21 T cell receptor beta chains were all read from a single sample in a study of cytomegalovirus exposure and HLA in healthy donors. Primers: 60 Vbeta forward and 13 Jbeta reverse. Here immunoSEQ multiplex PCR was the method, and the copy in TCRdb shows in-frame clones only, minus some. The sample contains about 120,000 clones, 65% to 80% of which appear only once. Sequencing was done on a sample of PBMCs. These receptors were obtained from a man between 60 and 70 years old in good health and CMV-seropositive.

DNA of the CDR3: TGCAGCGTTGGGACAGGGGGCGTCGATGGCTACACCTTC. As protein: CSVGTGGVDGYTF. The chain links TRBV29-1 to TRBJ1-2; 11 bases agree with TRBD1. V lost 4 bases to trimming and J lost 6 bases; unmatched junction nucleotides: 4. The CDR3 extends over 13 amino acids. Germline CDR1 is SQVTM and CDR2 is ANQGSEA.

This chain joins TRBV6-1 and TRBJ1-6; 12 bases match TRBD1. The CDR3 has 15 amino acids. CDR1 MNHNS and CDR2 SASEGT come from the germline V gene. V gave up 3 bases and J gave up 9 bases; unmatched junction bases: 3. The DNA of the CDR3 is TGTGCCAGCAGTGACCCGGGACAGGGGGCTTCACCCCTCCACTTT. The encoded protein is CASSDPGQGASPLHF.

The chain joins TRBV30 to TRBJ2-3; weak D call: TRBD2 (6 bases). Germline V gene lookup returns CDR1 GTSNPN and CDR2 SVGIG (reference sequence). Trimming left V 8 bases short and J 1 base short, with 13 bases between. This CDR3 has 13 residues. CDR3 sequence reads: CAGRPSGTDTQYF. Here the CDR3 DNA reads TGTGCCGGGCGGCCTAGCGGCACAGATACGCAGTATTTT.

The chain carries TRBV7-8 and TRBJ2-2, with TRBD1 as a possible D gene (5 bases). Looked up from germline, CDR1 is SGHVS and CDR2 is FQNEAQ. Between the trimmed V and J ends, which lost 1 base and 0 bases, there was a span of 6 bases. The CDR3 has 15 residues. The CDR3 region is CASSLGQTNTGELFF. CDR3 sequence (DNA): TGTGCCAGCAGCTTAGGACAGACGAACACCGGGGAGCTGTTTTTT.

Written as DNA, the CDR3 is TGCGCCAGCAGCCCCGGTCGGTACGAGCAGTACTTC. Translating gives CASSPGRYEQYF. The chain carries TRBV10-1 and TRBJ2-7; D gene uncertain. V lost 6 bases, J lost 4 bases, and 10 bases lay in between. The CDR3 loop spans 12 amino acids. Germline assignment: CDR1 WNHNN and CDR2 SYGVQD (reference sequence).

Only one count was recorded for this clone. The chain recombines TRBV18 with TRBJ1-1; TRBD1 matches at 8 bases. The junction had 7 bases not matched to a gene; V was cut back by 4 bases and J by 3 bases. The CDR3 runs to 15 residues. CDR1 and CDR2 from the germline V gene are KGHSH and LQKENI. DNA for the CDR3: TGTGCCAGCTCACTTACAGGGGGAGGAGACACTGAAGCTTTCTTT. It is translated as CASSLTGGGDTEAFF.

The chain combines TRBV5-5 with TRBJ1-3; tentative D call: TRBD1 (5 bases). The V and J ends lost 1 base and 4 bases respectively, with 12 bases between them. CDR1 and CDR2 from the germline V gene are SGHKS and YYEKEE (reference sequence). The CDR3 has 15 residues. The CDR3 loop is CASSLWSGIGNTIYF. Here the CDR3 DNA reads TGTGCCAGCAGCTTGTGGTCAGGGATCGGAAACACCATATATTTT.

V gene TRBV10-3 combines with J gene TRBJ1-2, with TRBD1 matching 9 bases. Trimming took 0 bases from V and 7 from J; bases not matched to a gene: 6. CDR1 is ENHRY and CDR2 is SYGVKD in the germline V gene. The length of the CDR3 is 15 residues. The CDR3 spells CAISESKGDRVGYTF. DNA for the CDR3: TGTGCCATCAGTGAGTCGAAAGGGGACAGGGTTGGCTACACCTTC.

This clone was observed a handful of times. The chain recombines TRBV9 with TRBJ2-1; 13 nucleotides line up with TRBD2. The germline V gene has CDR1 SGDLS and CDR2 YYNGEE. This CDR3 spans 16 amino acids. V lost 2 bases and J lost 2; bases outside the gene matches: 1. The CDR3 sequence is CASSVGLAGAYNEQFF. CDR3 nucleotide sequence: TGTGCCAGCAGCGTCGGACTAGCGGGGGCCTACAATGAGCAGTTCTTC. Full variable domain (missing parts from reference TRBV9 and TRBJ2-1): DSGVTQTPKHLITATGQRVTLRCSPRSGDLSVYWYQQSLDQGLQFLIQYYNGEERAKGNILERFSAQQFPDLHSELNLSSLELGDSALYFCASSVGLAGAYNEQFFGPGTRLTVL.

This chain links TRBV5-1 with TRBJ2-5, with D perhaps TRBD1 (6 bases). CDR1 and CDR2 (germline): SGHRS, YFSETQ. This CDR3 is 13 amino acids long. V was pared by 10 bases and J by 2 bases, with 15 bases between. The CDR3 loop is CASGGQPQETQYF. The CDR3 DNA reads TGCGCCTCCGGTGGACAGCCTCAAGAGACCCAGTACTTC.

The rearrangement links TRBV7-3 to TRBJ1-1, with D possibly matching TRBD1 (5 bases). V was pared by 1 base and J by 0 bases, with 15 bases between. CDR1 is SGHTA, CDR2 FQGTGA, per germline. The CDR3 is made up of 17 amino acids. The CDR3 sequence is CASSLSKVGGLNTEAFF. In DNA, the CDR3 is TGTGCCAGCAGCTTAAGCAAAGTGGGGGGACTGAACACTGAAGCTTTCTTT.

CDR3 region: CASSRLGTSVSNEQFF. The DNA for the CDR3 is TGTGCCAGCAGTAGACTTGGGACTAGCGTCAGCAATGAGCAGTTCTTC. The V and J genes are TRBV27 and TRBJ2-1, with 10 nucleotides matching TRBD2. The CDR3 length is 16 residues. V was pared by 5 bases and J by 6 bases, with 10 bases of the junction left unmatched. Germline CDR1 is MNHEY and CDR2 is SMNVEV (reference sequence).

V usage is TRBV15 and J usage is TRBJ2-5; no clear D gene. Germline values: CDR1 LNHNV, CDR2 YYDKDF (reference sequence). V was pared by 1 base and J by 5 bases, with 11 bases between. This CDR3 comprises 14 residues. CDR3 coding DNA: TGTGCCACCAGCAGAGTCTCGAGAGAGGAGACCCAGTACTTC. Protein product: CATSRVSREETQYF.

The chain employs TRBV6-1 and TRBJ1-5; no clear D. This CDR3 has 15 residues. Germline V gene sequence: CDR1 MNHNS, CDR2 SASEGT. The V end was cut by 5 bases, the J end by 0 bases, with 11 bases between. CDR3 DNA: TGTGCCAGCAGTAGGTCTGCGGATAGCAATCAGCCCCAGCATTTT. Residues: CASSRSADSNQPQHF.

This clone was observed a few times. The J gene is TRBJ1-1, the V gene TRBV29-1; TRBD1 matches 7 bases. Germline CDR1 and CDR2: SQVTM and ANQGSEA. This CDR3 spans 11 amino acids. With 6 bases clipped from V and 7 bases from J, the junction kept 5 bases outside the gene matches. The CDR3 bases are TGCAGCGTCCCCAGGGGGGATGAAGCTTTCTTT. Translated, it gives CSVPRGDEAFF.

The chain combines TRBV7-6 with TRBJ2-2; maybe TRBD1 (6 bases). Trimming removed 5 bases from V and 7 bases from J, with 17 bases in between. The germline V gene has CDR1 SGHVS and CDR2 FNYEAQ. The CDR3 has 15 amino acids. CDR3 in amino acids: CASSLFGLGGGELFF. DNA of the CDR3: TGTGCCAGCAGCCTCTTCGGCCTAGGGGGCGGGGAGCTGTTTTTT.

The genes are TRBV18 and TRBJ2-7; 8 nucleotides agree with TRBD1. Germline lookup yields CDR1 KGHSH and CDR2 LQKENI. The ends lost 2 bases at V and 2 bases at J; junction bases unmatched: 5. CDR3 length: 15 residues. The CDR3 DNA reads TGTGCCAGCTCACCATTCCGGGACAGGACCTACGAGCAGTACTTC. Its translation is CASSPFRDRTYEQYF.

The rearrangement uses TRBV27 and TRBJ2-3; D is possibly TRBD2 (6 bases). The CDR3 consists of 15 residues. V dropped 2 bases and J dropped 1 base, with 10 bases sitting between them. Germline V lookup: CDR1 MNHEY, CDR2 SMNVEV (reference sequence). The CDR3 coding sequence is TGTGCCAGCAGTTTAATCGGGGGTCGCACAGATACGCAGTATTTT. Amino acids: CASSLIGGRTDTQYF.

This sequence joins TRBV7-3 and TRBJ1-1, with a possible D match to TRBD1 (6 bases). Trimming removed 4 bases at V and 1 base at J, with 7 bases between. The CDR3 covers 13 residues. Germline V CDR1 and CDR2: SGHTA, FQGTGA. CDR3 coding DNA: TGTGCCAGCAGCTCAGGGGCGAACACTGAAGCTTTCTTT. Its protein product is CASSSGANTEAFF.

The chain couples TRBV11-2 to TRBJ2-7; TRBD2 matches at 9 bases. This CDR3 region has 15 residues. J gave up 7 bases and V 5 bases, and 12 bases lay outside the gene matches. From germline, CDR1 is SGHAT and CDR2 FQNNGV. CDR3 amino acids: CASSTSLAGFGEQYF. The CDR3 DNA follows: TGTGCCAGCAGCACCAGTCTAGCGGGATTTGGGGAGCAGTACTTC.

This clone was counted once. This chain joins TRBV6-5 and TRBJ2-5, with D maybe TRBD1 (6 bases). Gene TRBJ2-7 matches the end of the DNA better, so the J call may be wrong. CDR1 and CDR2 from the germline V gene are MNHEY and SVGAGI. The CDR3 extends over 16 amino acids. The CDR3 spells CASSYRPQGRLAEQYF. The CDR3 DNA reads TGTGCCAGCAGTTACCGCCCTCAGGGGCGCCTGGCCGAGCAGTACTTC.